What follows is one T cell receptor beta chain and its context. Its antigen is not known. The data were taken from a study of siplizumab effects on memory and regulatory T cells. General study findings and limits: Alloreactive CD4+ clones that could be mapped were on average around 62% Treg-derived with siplizumab, against around 27% in controls.

Only in-frame clones appear in the TCRdb table, and some are missing; sequencing was by immunoSEQ multiplex PCR. Here the sample spans tens of thousands of clones, 85% to 95% being singletons. The V end lost 2 bases, the J end lost 6 bases, and 19 bases lay between the germline ends. Germline values: CDR1 SGHVS, CDR2 FNYEAQ. The CDR3 length is 17 residues. The rearrangement joins TRBV7-6 to TRBJ2-2, with TRBD2 as a possible D gene (6 bases). Specimen: CD8+ T cells sorted from blood. This TCR came from a human donor in good health. CDR3 region: CASSLRGKNTGAGELFF. CDR3 DNA: TGTGCCAGCAGCTTACGCGGGAAAAACACCGGCGCCGGGGAGCTGTTTTTT.